The rows below give T cell receptor beta chains drawn from one sample of a study of blood T cells in healthy people across ages. TCRdb re-analysed the 5' RACE reads in MiXCR, keeping a single row per CDR3 protein. The data show fewer than 1.5 million distinct CDR3 sequences, with approximately 40% seen just once and 7.9% held by the top ten. The sequenced sample consisted of blood. These receptors all stem from a young woman in good health. Both conserved end residues are part of each CDR3. The order of the fields is CDR3 DNA, CDR3 protein, J gene, V gene, D gene, clone size. A D gene is named only where the DNA matches it firmly. Size tells how often a clone was seen (once, few, many) or the class of an expanded clone, and some rows leave it out.

DNA: TGCAGTGCGCAGGGACAGGGGGCAACTAATGAAAAACTGTTTTTT; CDR3: CSAQGQGATNEKLFF; J: TRBJ1-4; V: TRBV20-1; D: TRBD1; size: .
DNA: TGTGCCAGCAGCGTAGTGACGGGAGGATACAATGAGCAGTTCTTC; CDR3: CASSVVTGGYNEQFF; J: TRBJ2-1; V: TRBV9; D: TRBD2; size: many
DNA: TGTGCCAGCAGGACACAAGCTCGCTCAGATAATGAGCAGTTCTTC; CDR3: CASRTQARSDNEQFF; J: TRBJ2-1; V: TRBV12-3/TRBV12-4; D: .; size: .
DNA: TGTGCCATCAGTGAGTCGACAGATCCTTACTATGGCTACACCTTC; CDR3: CAISESTDPYYGYTF; J: TRBJ1-2; V: TRBV10-3; D: .; size: few
DNA: TGTGCCAGCAGCAGACAGGAACGTGAGCAGTTCTTC; CDR3: CASSRQEREQFF; J: TRBJ2-1; V: TRBV7-2; D: .; size: .
DNA: TGTGCCAGCGACCGGGACGGAACCAACTACGAGCAGTACTTC; CDR3: CASDRDGTNYEQYF; J: TRBJ2-7; V: TRBV6-5; D: .; size: .
DNA: TGTGCCAGCAGCAACAGCGGGGTTTCCTACAATGAGCAGTTCTTC; CDR3: CASSNSGVSYNEQFF; J: TRBJ2-1; V: TRBV9; D: TRBD2; size: .
DNA: TGTGCCAGCAGCTTGCCGATGGCAGGTGGTTATGGCTACACCTTC; CDR3: CASSLPMAGGYGYTF; J: TRBJ1-2; V: TRBV5-6; D: .; size: .
DNA: TGCGCCAGCAGCGAGGAGGAGTATAGCAATCAGCCCCAGCATTTT; CDR3: CASSEEEYSNQPQHF; J: TRBJ1-5; V: TRBV4-1; D: .; size: .
DNA: TGTGCCAGCAACCTAGCGGGAGCGGTCTACAATGAGCAGTTCTTC; CDR3: CASNLAGAVYNEQFF; J: TRBJ2-1; V: TRBV6-1; D: TRBD2; size: .
DNA: TGCAGCGTTGAAAGAAGGCTGGCGAACACTGAAGCTTTCTTT; CDR3: CSVERRLANTEAFF; J: TRBJ1-1; V: TRBV29-1; D: .; size: few
DNA: TGCGCCAGCAGCCAAGCCCCTAGCGGGGGGGCGTACAATGAGCAGTTCTTC; CDR3: CASSQAPSGGAYNEQFF; J: TRBJ2-1; V: TRBV4-1; D: TRBD2; size: .
DNA: TGTGCCAGCAGCTTAAACAGGGTGGGAGGTGAGCAGTTCTTC; CDR3: CASSLNRVGGEQFF; J: TRBJ2-1; V: TRBV7-9; D: .; size: .
DNA: TGTGCCTGGAGTGCCACATACAATGAGCAGTTCTTC; CDR3: CAWSATYNEQFF; J: TRBJ2-1; V: TRBV30; D: .; size: .
DNA: TGTGCCAGCAGTTCCCCGACAGGACAAGAGACCCAGTACTTC; CDR3: CASSSPTGQETQYF; J: TRBJ2-5; V: TRBV12-3/TRBV12-4; D: .; size: .
DNA: TGTGCCAGCAGGGGGAAGGAGACACTAAGCAATCAGCCCCAGCATTTT; CDR3: CASRGKETLSNQPQHF; J: TRBJ1-5; V: TRBV6-5; D: .; size: .
DNA: TGTGCCAGCAGCTTAGGGCCCGGGTCAGCAAACTACAATGAGCAGTTCTTC; CDR3: CASSLGPGSANYNEQFF; J: TRBJ2-1; V: TRBV11-2; D: .; size: .
DNA: TGCAGCGTTGATCAGGACAGGGGAACTGAAGCTTTCTTT; CDR3: CSVDQDRGTEAFF; J: TRBJ1-1; V: TRBV29-1; D: TRBD1; size: .
DNA: TGCGCCAGCAGCTTTGGGGGTAGCGGGAGGGTTTACAATGAGCAGTACTTC; CDR3: CASSFGGSGRVYNEQYF; J: TRBJ2-7; V: TRBV5-1; D: TRBD2; size: .
DNA: TGTGCCAGCAAAGGATCTCCCACAGATACGCAGTATTTT; CDR3: CASKGSPTDTQYF; J: TRBJ2-3; V: TRBV27; D: .; size: .
DNA: TGTGCCACCAGCAGACTCCCTGTGGGCGGGAAGGCGAATGAGCAGTTCTTC; CDR3: CATSRLPVGGKANEQFF; J: TRBJ2-1; V: TRBV15; D: .; size: few
DNA: TGTGCCAGTCATTGGGACAGTGAAGCTTTCTTT; CDR3: CASHWDSEAFF; J: TRBJ1-1; V: TRBV6-5; D: TRBD1; size: few
DNA: TGCAGTGCCCAAGGGGGCTTCTTGGAGACCCAGTACTTC; CDR3: CSAQGGFLETQYF; J: TRBJ2-5; V: TRBV20-1; D: TRBD1; size: .